This TCR beta chain was sequenced in a study of blood T cells in healthy people across ages. General study findings and limits: When one million T cells were used, diversity estimates were thought to be underestimates.

This clonotype was seen ten or more times. Antigen: not known. The people who gave samples were healthy Caucasians from Russia, aged about 6 to 100. Donors each provided roughly 9.6 milliliters of peripheral blood. The V end lost 0 bases, the J end lost 5 bases, and 8 bases lay between the germline ends. The CDR3 has 13 residues. Germline loops: CDR1 MNHEY, CDR2 SVGEGT. Combining a sample-barcoded 5' primer with a J-beta primer mix, a second PCR ran for about 6 to 12 cycles. Each cDNA molecule was tagged by a template-switch adaptor with 12 random nucleotides. TCRdb re-called the 5' RACE reads through MiXCR, storing one row per CDR3 protein. The sample includes some 750,000 distinct CDR3 sequences, over 20% of them seen just once.

This rearrangement joins TRBV6-2 or TRBV6-3 to TRBJ2-7; D uncertain. Sequencing was performed on blood. The receptor was isolated from a man between 65 and 85 years old in good health. CDR3 bases: TGTGCCAGCAGTTACTCGTCGCAGAACGAGCAGTACGTC. Translated: CASSYSSQNEQYV.